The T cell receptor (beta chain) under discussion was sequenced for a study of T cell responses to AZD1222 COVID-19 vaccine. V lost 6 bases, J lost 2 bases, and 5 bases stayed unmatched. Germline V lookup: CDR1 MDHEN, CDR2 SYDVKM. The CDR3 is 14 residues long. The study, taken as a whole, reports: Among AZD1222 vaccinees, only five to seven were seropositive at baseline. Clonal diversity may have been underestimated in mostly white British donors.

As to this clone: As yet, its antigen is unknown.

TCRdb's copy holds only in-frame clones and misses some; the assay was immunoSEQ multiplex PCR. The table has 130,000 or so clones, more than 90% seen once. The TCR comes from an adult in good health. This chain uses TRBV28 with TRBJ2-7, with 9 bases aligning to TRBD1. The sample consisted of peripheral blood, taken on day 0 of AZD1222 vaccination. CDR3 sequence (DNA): TGTGCCAGCAGCCGGGACAGGGTACCCTACGAGCAGTACTTC. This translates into CASSRDRVPYEQYF.